This T cell receptor (beta chain) was sequenced for a study of CD8 T cells in ankylosing spondylitis. This CDR3 has 14 residues. Losses at the gene ends were 9 bases for V and 2 bases for J; bases not matched to a gene: 10. Germline V gene sequence: CDR1 SGHRS, CDR2 YFSETQ. To note about this clonotype: Its antigen remains unknown.

Study observations and caveats: The authors found the disease-linked clones to be CD8+ and relatively rare in peripheral blood.

TCRdb itself ran the 5' RACE reads through MiXCR, one entry per CDR3 protein. Among 200,000 or so distinct CDR3 sequences, over 10% were seen once, and the ten largest hold approximately 10%. V is TRBV5-1 and J is TRBJ2-7; 8 bases fit TRBD2. The clonotype was recovered from a female donor with ankylosing spondylitis or in good health (not recorded which). The sequencing input was blood, either unsorted or a sorted T cell fraction (not recorded which). CDR3 region: CANNSAGGTYEQYF. In DNA form, the CDR3 reads TGCGCCAACAATTCCGCGGGAGGTACCTACGAGCAGTACTTC.